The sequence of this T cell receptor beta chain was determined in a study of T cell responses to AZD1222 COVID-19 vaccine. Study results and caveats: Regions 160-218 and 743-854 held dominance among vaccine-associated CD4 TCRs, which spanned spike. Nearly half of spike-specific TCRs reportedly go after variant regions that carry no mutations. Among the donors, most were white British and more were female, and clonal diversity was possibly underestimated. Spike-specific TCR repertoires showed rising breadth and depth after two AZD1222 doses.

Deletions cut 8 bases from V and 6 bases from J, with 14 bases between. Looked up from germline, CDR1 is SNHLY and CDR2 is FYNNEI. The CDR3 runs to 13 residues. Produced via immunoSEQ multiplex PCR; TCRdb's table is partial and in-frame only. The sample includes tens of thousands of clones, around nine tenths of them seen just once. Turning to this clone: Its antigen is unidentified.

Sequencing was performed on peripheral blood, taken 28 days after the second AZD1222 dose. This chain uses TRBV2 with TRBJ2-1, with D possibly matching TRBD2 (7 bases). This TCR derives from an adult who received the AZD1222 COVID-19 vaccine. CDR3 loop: CASGGAGSNEQFF. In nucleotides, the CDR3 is TGTGCCAGCGGGGGGGCCGGGAGCAATGAGCAGTTCTTC.